This record concerns one T cell receptor (beta chain) sequence. Its antigen is currently unknown. This sample was included in a study of CXCR3-negative and CXCR3-positive naive CD8 T cells. CDR3 length equals 15 residues. Germline CDR1 and CDR2: SGHVS and FQNEAQ. Study-level findings and limits: Both naive subsets showed comparably high diversity, and memory CD8+ cells showed much lower diversity. Fresh PBMCs were used in most assays, and CXCR3 expression partially decreased after cryopreservation. Naive cells with CXCR3 showed TRB CDR3s that were more hydrophobic than those in CXCR3-negative naive cells.

In preparing the TRB cDNA libraries, 5' RACE with UMI labels was used. TCRdb re-analyzed the 5' RACE reads; it lists each CDR3 protein once, without DNA. The sample has about 120,000 distinct CDR3 sequences. The chain joins TRBV7-8 to TRBJ2-5; TCRdb proposes TRBD2, but this gene call is untestable without DNA. The clonotype comes from a human donor in good health. Some clones in this sample may be carry-over from other donors' samples. Sequenced: naive CXCR3+ CD8+ T cells from blood. Subset: CD45RO-CCR7+CD27+CD95- naive CD8+ T cells expressing CXCR3 (TNR3+). This CDR3 is CASSLVDGRWETQYF. Together with reference TRBV7-8 and TRBJ2-5, the CDR3 gives the full variable domain: GAGVSQSPRYKVAKRGQDVALRCDPISGHVSLFWYQQALGQGPEFLTYFQNEAQLDKSGLPSDRFFAERPEGSVSTLKIQRTQQEDSAVYLCASSLVDGRWETQYFGPGTRLLVL.